Ten or more counts support the clone carrying this TCR beta chain. The target antigen is unknown. The sample belongs to a study of T cells in Graves' hyperthyroidism and ophthalmopathy. Points from the study as a whole: The blood repertoire included most of the expanded thyroid clonotypes above 0.001. The model forecast ophthalmopathy, anticipating it by a median about 7 months before onset.

Amplified TCR beta CDR3 regions derived from RNA transcripts. Carried out on the TCR CDR3, a first-round RT-PCR used the HTBI primer set. TCRdb re-analysed the multiplex PCR reads in MiXCR, keeping a single row per CDR3 protein. The sample lists hundreds of thousands of distinct CDR3 sequences; 13% to 15% were seen once. The CDR3 has 17 amino acids. Trimming stripped 0 bases from V and 0 bases from J, with 14 bases between. Germline loops: CDR1 MNHNY, CDR2 SVGAGI (reference sequence). The sequence derives from a woman younger than 35 with Graves' hyperthyroidism. The chain recombines TRBV6-6 with TRBJ1-2, with D uncertain. Sequencing was performed on blood. The CDR3 sequence is CASSYSGSLSANYGYTF. CDR3 DNA: TGTGCCAGCAGTTACTCGGGCAGCCTTAGTGCTAACTATGGCTACACCTTC.